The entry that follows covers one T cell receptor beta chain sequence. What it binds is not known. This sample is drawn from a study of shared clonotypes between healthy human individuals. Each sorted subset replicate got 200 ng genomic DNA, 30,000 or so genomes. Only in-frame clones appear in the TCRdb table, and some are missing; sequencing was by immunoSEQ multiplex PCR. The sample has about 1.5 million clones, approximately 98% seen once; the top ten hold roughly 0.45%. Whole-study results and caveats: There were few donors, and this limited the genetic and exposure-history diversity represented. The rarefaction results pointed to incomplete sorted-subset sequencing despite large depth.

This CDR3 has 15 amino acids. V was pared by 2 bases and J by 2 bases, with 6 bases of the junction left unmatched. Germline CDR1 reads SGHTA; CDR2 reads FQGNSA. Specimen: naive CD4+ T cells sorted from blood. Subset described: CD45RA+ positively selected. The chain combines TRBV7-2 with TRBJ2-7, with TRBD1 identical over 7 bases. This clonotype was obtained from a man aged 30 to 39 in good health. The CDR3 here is CASSLSTGTAYEQYF. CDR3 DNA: TGTGCCAGCAGCTTATCCACCGGGACAGCCTACGAGCAGTACTTC.